The clone carrying this T cell receptor (beta chain) was counted ten times or more. Its specificity is not known. MiXCR was run by TCRdb on the 5' RACE reads, yielding one entry per CDR3 protein. This sample has 45,000 to 50,000 distinct CDR3 sequences, with around 4.5% found just once. The data belong to a study of neurological immune-mediated disorders. Looking at the study overall: Of the 34 patients with multiple sclerosis, some 31 had relapsing-remitting MS, whereas the remaining 3 had secondary progressive MS.

General study points: HTLV-1-associated myelopathy displayed the greatest TCR clonal expansion, and multiple sclerosis exhibited the smallest, lower than that of healthy controls. Phylogenetic grouping assigned the repertoires of 18 of 34 multiple sclerosis patients to one related-CDR3 cluster, which constitutes a possible signature.

CDR3 length: 13 amino acids. V lost 3 bases, J lost 7 bases, and 11 bases lay in between. The chain uses TRBV12-3 or TRBV12-4 and TRBJ2-3, with D perhaps TRBD2 (6 bases). Sequencing was done on a sample of PBMCs. The receptor comes from a woman aged 55-69 years with multiple sclerosis. CDR3 region: CASSFGGRNTQYF. In DNA, the CDR3 is TGTGCCAGCAGTTTCGGGGGTAGGAATACGCAGTATTTT.